A selection of T cell receptor beta chains follows, all from one sample in a study of blood T cell repertoires in COVID-19. Sequencing used immunoSEQ multiplex PCR; TCRdb keeps in-frame clones, though not all of them. Of roughly 300,000 clones in the sample, 70% to 90% were seen once. Sequenced sample: peripheral blood. The receptors originated from a man aged 18 to 30 who had recovered from COVID-19. Each CDR3 is given with its conserved first and last residue. Each record gives: D gene, CDR3 length, J gene, clone size, V gene, CDR3 protein, CDR3 DNA. A D gene is named only where the DNA matches it firmly. Clone size is stated in some rows and not others, as once, few, many or a class when expanded.

D gene: TRBD2; CDR3 length: 15; J gene: TRBJ2-1; clone size: -; V gene: TRBV9; CDR3 protein: CASSLSGRGPPEQFF; CDR3 DNA: TGTGCCAGCAGTCTTAGCGGGAGAGGCCCGCCGGAGCAGTTCTTC
D gene: TRBD2; CDR3 length: 16; J gene: TRBJ2-5; clone size: -; V gene: TRBV4-1; CDR3 protein: CASSQGSGLAEETQYF; CDR3 DNA: TGCGCCAGCAGCCAAGGTTCGGGACTAGCGGAAGAGACCCAGTACTTC
D gene: -; CDR3 length: 15; J gene: TRBJ2-1; clone size: -; V gene: TRBV10-1; CDR3 protein: CASSESSSAHNEQFF; CDR3 DNA: TGCGCCAGCAGTGAGTCTTCTAGCGCCCACAATGAGCAGTTCTTC
D gene: TRBD2; CDR3 length: 17; J gene: TRBJ2-7; clone size: -; V gene: TRBV3-1/TRBV3-2; CDR3 protein: CASSQGSGGGYGYEQYF; CDR3 DNA: TGTGCCAGCAGCCAAGGTTCGGGAGGAGGGTACGGCTACGAGCAGTACTTC
D gene: TRBD1; CDR3 length: 17; J gene: TRBJ1-2; clone size: -; V gene: TRBV4-1; CDR3 protein: CASSQPTAGGADYGYTF; CDR3 DNA: TGCGCCAGCAGCCAGCCAACTGCAGGGGGCGCCGACTATGGCTACACCTTC
D gene: TRBD2; CDR3 length: 17; J gene: TRBJ2-1; clone size: -; V gene: TRBV4-1; CDR3 protein: CASSPFFQAGVKNEQFF; CDR3 DNA: TGCGCCAGCAGCCCCTTCTTCCAAGCGGGAGTAAAAAATGAGCAGTTCTTC
D gene: TRBD2; CDR3 length: 15; J gene: TRBJ2-7; clone size: -; V gene: TRBV25-1; CDR3 protein: CASSEWAGGHYEQYF; CDR3 DNA: TGTGCCAGCAGTGAATGGGCGGGAGGGCACTACGAGCAGTACTTC
D gene: TRBD2; CDR3 length: 15; J gene: TRBJ2-7; clone size: -; V gene: TRBV30; CDR3 protein: CAWTTGLAGRYEQYF; CDR3 DNA: TGTGCCTGGACTACGGGACTAGCGGGAAGATACGAGCAGTACTTC
D gene: -; CDR3 length: 11; J gene: TRBJ2-1; clone size: -; V gene: TRBV19; CDR3 protein: CASSPGDEQFF; CDR3 DNA: TGTGCCAGTAGTCCAGGGGATGAGCAGTTCTTC
D gene: -; CDR3 length: 15; J gene: TRBJ2-1; clone size: -; V gene: TRBV5-1; CDR3 protein: CASSRRGSSYNEQFF; CDR3 DNA: TGCGCCAGCAGTCGTCGGGGGAGCTCCTACAATGAGCAGTTCTTC
D gene: -; CDR3 length: 13; J gene: TRBJ1-1; clone size: -; V gene: TRBV6-5; CDR3 protein: CASRRTSNTEAFF; CDR3 DNA: TGTGCCAGCAGACGGACATCGAACACTGAAGCTTTCTTT
D gene: TRBD2; CDR3 length: 15; J gene: TRBJ2-3; clone size: -; V gene: TRBV11-3; CDR3 protein: CASSRSGGNSDTQYF; CDR3 DNA: TGTGCCAGCAGCCGTAGCGGGGGGAATTCGGATACGCAGTATTTT
D gene: -; CDR3 length: 14; J gene: TRBJ1-5; clone size: few; V gene: TRBV27; CDR3 protein: CASSLGGSNQPQHF; CDR3 DNA: TGTGCCAGCAGTTTAGGGGGGAGCAATCAGCCCCAGCATTTT
D gene: TRBD1; CDR3 length: 15; J gene: TRBJ1-2; clone size: -; V gene: TRBV15; CDR3 protein: CATSRNPGQGTGYTF; CDR3 DNA: TGTGCCACCAGCAGAAATCCGGGACAGGGGACTGGCTACACCTTC
D gene: -; CDR3 length: 13; J gene: TRBJ1-1; clone size: -; V gene: TRBV7-9; CDR3 protein: CASSPKEATEAFF; CDR3 DNA: TGTGCCAGCAGCCCAAAGGAGGCGACTGAAGCTTTCTTT
D gene: TRBD2; CDR3 length: 15; J gene: TRBJ2-1; clone size: -; V gene: TRBV7-3; CDR3 protein: CASSSGLGFYNEQFF; CDR3 DNA: TGTGCCAGCAGCTCGGGACTAGGGTTCTACAATGAGCAGTTCTTC
D gene: -; CDR3 length: 15; J gene: TRBJ1-1; clone size: -; V gene: TRBV7-6; CDR3 protein: CASSLSSTGNTEAFF; CDR3 DNA: TGTGCCAGCAGCTTATCCAGTACAGGGAACACTGAAGCTTTCTTT
D gene: -; CDR3 length: 16; J gene: TRBJ2-7; clone size: -; V gene: TRBV5-3; CDR3 protein: CARSAADNLPSYEQYF; CDR3 DNA: TGTGCCAGAAGCGCCGCTGACAACCTTCCATCCTACGAGCAGTACTTC
D gene: TRBD2; CDR3 length: 14; J gene: TRBJ2-2; clone size: -; V gene: TRBV10-3; CDR3 protein: CAILAGVNTGELFF; CDR3 DNA: TGTGCCATCCTAGCGGGGGTGAACACCGGGGAGCTGTTTTTT
D gene: TRBD2; CDR3 length: 14; J gene: TRBJ2-3; clone size: -; V gene: TRBV9; CDR3 protein: CASSVDDSGYTQYF; CDR3 DNA: TGTGCCAGCAGCGTAGATGATAGCGGGTATACGCAGTATTTT
D gene: TRBD2; CDR3 length: 15; J gene: TRBJ2-7; clone size: few; V gene: TRBV3-1/TRBV3-2; CDR3 protein: CASSYSLAGVKEQYF; CDR3 DNA: TGTGCCAGCAGCTACAGCCTAGCGGGAGTCAAGGAGCAGTACTTC
D gene: TRBD2; CDR3 length: 17; J gene: TRBJ2-1; clone size: -; V gene: TRBV4-1; CDR3 protein: CASSHRTRREDNNEQFF; CDR3 DNA: TGCGCCAGCAGCCACCGGACTCGGCGGGAGGATAATAATGAGCAGTTCTTC
D gene: TRBD2; CDR3 length: 14; J gene: TRBJ2-5; clone size: once; V gene: TRBV7-7; CDR3 protein: CASSPTSGSETQYF; CDR3 DNA: TGTGCCAGCAGTCCCACTAGCGGGAGTGAGACCCAGTACTTC
D gene: -; CDR3 length: 12; J gene: TRBJ2-5; clone size: -; V gene: TRBV2; CDR3 protein: CATLGAGETQYF; CDR3 DNA: TGTGCCACCTTGGGGGCCGGGGAGACCCAGTACTTC
D gene: -; CDR3 length: 13; J gene: TRBJ1-5; clone size: -; V gene: TRBV7-2; CDR3 protein: CASSLKGGQPQHF; CDR3 DNA: TGTGCCAGCAGCTTAAAAGGGGGTCAGCCCCAGCATTTT
D gene: -; CDR3 length: 10; J gene: TRBJ1-1; clone size: -; V gene: TRBV29-1; CDR3 protein: CSVADREAFF; CDR3 DNA: TGCAGCGTAGCTGACAGAGAAGCTTTCTTT
D gene: TRBD2; CDR3 length: 14; J gene: TRBJ2-7; clone size: -; V gene: TRBV7-6; CDR3 protein: CASSPKGEAGEQYF; CDR3 DNA: TGTGCCAGCAGCCCAAAAGGAGAAGCGGGGGAGCAGTACTTC
D gene: TRBD1; CDR3 length: 16; J gene: TRBJ1-2; clone size: -; V gene: TRBV3-1/TRBV3-2; CDR3 protein: CASSHRGARANYGYTF; CDR3 DNA: TGTGCCAGCAGTCACAGGGGTGCACGAGCTAACTATGGCTACACCTTC